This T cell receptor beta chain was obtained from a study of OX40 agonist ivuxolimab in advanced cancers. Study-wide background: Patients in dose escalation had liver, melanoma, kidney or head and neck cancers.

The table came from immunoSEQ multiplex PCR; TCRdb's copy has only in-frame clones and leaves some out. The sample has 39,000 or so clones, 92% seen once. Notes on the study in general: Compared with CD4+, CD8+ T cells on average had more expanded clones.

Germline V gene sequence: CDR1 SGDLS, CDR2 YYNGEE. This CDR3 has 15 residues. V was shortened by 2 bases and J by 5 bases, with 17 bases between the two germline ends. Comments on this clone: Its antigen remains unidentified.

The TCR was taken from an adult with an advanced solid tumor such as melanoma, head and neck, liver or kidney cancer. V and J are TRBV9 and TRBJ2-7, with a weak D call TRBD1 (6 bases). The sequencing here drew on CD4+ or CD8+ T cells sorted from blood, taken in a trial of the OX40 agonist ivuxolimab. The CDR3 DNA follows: TGTGCCAGCAGCGTTCACGGCCAGGGGTCCCACGAGCAGTACTTC. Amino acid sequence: CASSVHGQGSHEQYF.